A selection of T cell receptor beta chains follows, all from one sample in a study of blood T cell repertoires in COVID-19. The repertoire was sequenced with immunoSEQ multiplex PCR; TCRdb's copy has only in-frame clones and lacks some. The table shows approximately 120,000 clones, with 86% occurring only once. The sample consisted of peripheral blood. These receptors came from a human donor in a cohort sampled during active COVID-19. Both conserved end residues are part of each CDR3. A D gene is named only where the DNA matches it firmly. Clone size, where shown, is once, few, many, or a class for clones that have expanded.

J,D,size,V,DNA,CDR3
TRBJ2-6,.,.,TRBV11-1,TGTGCCAGCAGGCCCGCAGGGCCTGGGGCCAACGTCCTGACTTTC,CASRPAGPGANVLTF
TRBJ1-1,.,.,TRBV2,TGTGCCAGCTCCCTCTCCGGGATGAACACTGAAGCTTTCTTT,CASSLSGMNTEAFF
TRBJ2-1,.,.,TRBV4-1,TGCGCCAGCAGCCAAGACAGGGTTAGCTCCTACAATGAGCAGTTCTTC,CASSQDRVSSYNEQFF
TRBJ1-3,.,.,TRBV6-1,TGTGCCAGCAGTGAGGGGGGGCTCTCCGGAAACACCATATATTTT,CASSEGGLSGNTIYF
TRBJ1-4,.,.,TRBV29-1,TGCAGCGTTGTGGGGGGGACCGCAACTAATGAAAAACTGTTTTTT,CSVVGGTATNEKLFF
TRBJ1-1,.,.,TRBV6-5,TGTGCCAGCAGTTACCCCAGGGACGGGAGGAACACTGAAGCTTTCTTT,CASSYPRDGRNTEAFF
TRBJ1-3,.,.,TRBV10-3,TGTGCCACATCACATGTTGGTTTCTCTGGAAACACCATATATTTT,CATSHVGFSGNTIYF
TRBJ1-2,TRBD1,.,TRBV4-1,TGCGCCAGCAGCAAGGCGGGACAGGGGTCCCATGGCTACACCTTC,CASSKAGQGSHGYTF
TRBJ2-7,TRBD1,.,TRBV15,TGTGCCACCAACCAAGGACAGGGTCGCGACGAGCAGTACTTC,CATNQGQGRDEQYF
TRBJ1-1,.,.,TRBV24-1,TGTGCCACCAGTGATTTCAGGGGACGGGCCACTGAAGCTTTCTTT,CATSDFRGRATEAFF
TRBJ1-4,.,once,TRBV15,TGTGCCACCAGCAGAGGAGGGGGATATAATGAAAAACTGTTTTTT,CATSRGGGYNEKLFF
TRBJ2-2,TRBD2,.,TRBV7-2,TGTGCCAGCAGCCGTCGACTAGCGGGAGGTATCGGGGAGCTGTTTTTT,CASSRRLAGGIGELFF
TRBJ2-5,TRBD2,.,TRBV5-1,TGCGCCAGCAGCTTGGCCGGACTAGCGGGGGCACAAGAGACCCAGTACTTC,CASSLAGLAGAQETQYF
TRBJ2-5,TRBD1,.,TRBV19,TGTGCCAGTAGCCCTAACAGGGGGTTCCACCAAGAGACCCAGTACTTC,CASSPNRGFHQETQYF
TRBJ2-1,.,.,TRBV7-9,TGTGCCAGCAGCTATCAGGGGAATGAGCAGTTCTTC,CASSYQGNEQFF
TRBJ1-2,.,.,TRBV14,TGTGCCAGCAGCCACGACCTTCAAGCGGGGGGTGGCTACACCTTC,CASSHDLQAGGGYTF
TRBJ2-4,.,.,TRBV4-1,TGCGCCAGCAGCCAAGATCCGGAAAACATTCAGTACTTC,CASSQDPENIQYF
TRBJ1-2,.,.,TRBV10-1,TGCGCCAGCGGTGAACAGAATGGCTACACCTTC,CASGEQNGYTF
TRBJ2-7,.,.,TRBV3-1/TRBV3-2,TGTGCCAGCAGCCGACTAGGCTCCGAGCAGTACTTC,CASSRLGSEQYF
TRBJ1-3,TRBD1,.,TRBV7-3,TGTGCCAGCAGCCCAGGGGACAGGATCTCTGGAAACACCATATATTTT,CASSPGDRISGNTIYF
TRBJ1-5,.,.,TRBV19,TGTGCCAGTAGTATTTTTTCGGAGAGCAATCAGCCCCAGCATTTT,CASSIFSESNQPQHF
TRBJ2-5,TRBD2,.,TRBV24-1,TGTGCCACCAGTGAACCCGGGGGAGCGGGAGGAAGCGAGACCCAGTACTTC,CATSEPGGAGGSETQYF
TRBJ2-1,TRBD2,.,TRBV6-5,TGTGCCAGCATTGGACTAGCGGGAGGGAGTGAGCAGTTCTTC,CASIGLAGGSEQFF
TRBJ2-1,TRBD1,.,TRBV27,TGTGCCAGCAGTTATCTAGGACAGGGCGGGAATGAGCAGTTCTTC,CASSYLGQGGNEQFF